One sample yielded the 10 T cell receptor beta chains listed below, sequenced in a study of cytomegalovirus exposure and HLA in healthy donors. Primers included in the PCR were 60 Vbeta and 13 Jbeta primers. Using immunoSEQ multiplex PCR, the repertoire was profiled, and TCRdb retains in-frame clones only, with some absent. The sample consists of 200,000 to 250,000 clones, about 81% of them appearing once. The sample comprised PBMCs. These receptors all come from a woman aged 60-75 years in good health and CMV-seropositive.

This clone appeared a single time. V is TRBV23-1 and J is TRBJ2-6; D possibly corresponds to TRBD1 (5 bases). TRBV23-1 is an open reading frame whose function is uncertain. The CDR3 covers 14 residues. V lost 6 bases and J 0 bases, leaving 6 bases between the germline ends. This CDR3 reads CASRDSSGANVLTF. The CDR3 DNA is TGCGCCAGCAGAGACAGCTCTGGGGCCAACGTCCTGACTTTC.

This clone was picked up a small number of times. The chain uses TRBV7-8 and TRBJ2-7; tentatively, D is TRBD1 (5 bases). Trimming took 10 bases from V and 3 from J, leaving 10 bases between them. There are 11 residues in the CDR3. Germline V gene sequence: CDR1 SGHVS, CDR2 FQNEAQ. CDR3 DNA: TGTGCCACAGGGCCAAACTACGAGCAGTACTTC. This encodes CATGPNYEQYF.

The rearrangement uses TRBV7-9 and TRBJ1-1; D is possibly TRBD1 (5 bases). Germline-derived CDR1 and CDR2 are SEHNR and FQNEAQ (reference sequence). CDR3 length: 14 amino acids. Trimming removed 2 bases from V and 3 bases from J, with 10 bases in between. The CDR3 sequence: CASSLMSGDTEAFF. CDR3 sequence (DNA): TGTGCCAGCAGCTTAATGTCGGGGGACACTGAAGCTTTCTTT. Variable domain in full (rest from reference TRBV7-9 and TRBJ1-1): DTGVSQNPRHKITKRGQNVTFRCDPISEHNRLYWYRQTLGQGPEFLTYFQNEAQLEKSRLLSDRFSAERPKGSFSTLEIQRTEQGDSAMYLCASSLMSGDTEAFFGQGTRLTVV.

The chain joins TRBV6-1 to TRBJ2-5, with 9 bases fitting TRBD1. The ends lost 6 bases at V and 5 bases at J; junction bases unmatched: 10. Germline V lookup: CDR1 MNHNS, CDR2 SASEGT. The CDR3 runs 15 residues. The CDR3 nucleotides read TGTGCCAGCAGCCCGAACAGGGGGCGGGTTGAGACCCAGTACTTC. It yields the protein CASSPNRGRVETQYF.

CDR3 residues: CASSSLIRDRGENTEAFF. The CDR3 DNA reads TGCGCCAGCAGCTCTTTAATCCGGGACAGGGGGGAGAACACTGAAGCTTTCTTT. The V call is TRBV5-1, the J call TRBJ1-1, with 11 positions matching TRBD1. The CDR3 runs 18 residues. The V gene's germline CDR1 is SGHRS and CDR2 YFSETQ. With V trimmed by 3 bases and J by 1 base, 11 bases remained unmatched.

The V and J genes are TRBV10-1 and TRBJ2-7; D is perhaps TRBD1 (6 bases). Germline assignment: CDR1 WNHNN and CDR2 SYGVQD (reference sequence). The CDR3 has 13 residues. V was pared by 3 bases and J by 7 bases, with 13 bases between. The CDR3: CASSESDRKEQYF. DNA for the CDR3: TGCGCCAGCAGTGAATCCGACAGGAAGGAGCAGTACTTC.

This clone has a handful of counts. The rearrangement links TRBV7-3 to TRBJ2-1, with 13 bases lining up with TRBD2. V lost 1 base to trimming and J lost 7 bases; unmatched junction nucleotides: 10. The CDR3 has 18 residues. Per the germline V gene, CDR1 is SGHTA and CDR2 is FQGTGA. CDR3 region: CASSLRAPLAGGENEQFF. CDR3 in DNA: TGTGCCAGCAGCTTAAGGGCCCCACTAGCGGGAGGGGAGAATGAGCAGTTCTTC.

V gene TRBV18 combines with J gene TRBJ2-4; TRBD1 aligns across 8 bases. CDR1 is KGHSH and CDR2 is LQKENI in the germline V gene. This CDR3 has 17 amino acids. The J segment lost 1 base and the V segment lost 5 bases, leaving 10 bases of the junction unmatched. The CDR3 bases are TGTGCCAGCTCAGGGGACAGGCCACTAGGGGCCAAAAACATTCAGTACTTC. This codes for CASSGDRPLGAKNIQYF.

This chain uses TRBV6-1 with TRBJ2-7, with D possibly being TRBD1 (5 bases). Deletions cut 6 bases from V and 5 bases from J, with 11 bases between. Germline CDR1 MNHNS, CDR2 SASEGT. The CDR3 sequence is 12 residues long. CDR3 protein: CASRKTAHEQYF. CDR3 DNA: TGTGCCAGCAGGAAGACAGCGCACGAGCAGTACTTC.

Only a few counts were recorded for this clone. The J gene is TRBJ2-7, the V gene TRBV4-1; D might be TRBD1 (6 bases). There are 14 residues in the CDR3. V was trimmed by 0 bases and J by 6 bases, leaving 12 bases between them. Per the germline V gene, CDR1 is MGHRA and CDR2 is YSYEKL. The CDR3 loop is CASSQDRNRAEQYF. The CDR3 DNA is TGCGCCAGCAGCCAAGATCGGAACAGGGCCGAGCAGTACTTC.